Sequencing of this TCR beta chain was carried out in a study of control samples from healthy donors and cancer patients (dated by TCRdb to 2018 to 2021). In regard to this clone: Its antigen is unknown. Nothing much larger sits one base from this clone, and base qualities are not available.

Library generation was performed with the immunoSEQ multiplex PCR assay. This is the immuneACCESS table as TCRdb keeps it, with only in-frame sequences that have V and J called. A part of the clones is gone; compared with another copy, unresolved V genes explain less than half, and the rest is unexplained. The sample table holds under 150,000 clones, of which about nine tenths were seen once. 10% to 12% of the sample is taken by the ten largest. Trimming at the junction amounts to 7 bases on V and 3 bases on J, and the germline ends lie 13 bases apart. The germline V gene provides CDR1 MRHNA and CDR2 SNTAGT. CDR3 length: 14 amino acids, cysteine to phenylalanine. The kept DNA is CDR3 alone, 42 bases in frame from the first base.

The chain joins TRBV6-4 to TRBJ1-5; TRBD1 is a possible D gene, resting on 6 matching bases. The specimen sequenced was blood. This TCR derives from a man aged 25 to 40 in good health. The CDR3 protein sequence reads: CASTTGTPNQPQHF. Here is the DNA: TGTGCCAGCACAACAGGGACCCCCAATCAGCCCCAGCATTTT.